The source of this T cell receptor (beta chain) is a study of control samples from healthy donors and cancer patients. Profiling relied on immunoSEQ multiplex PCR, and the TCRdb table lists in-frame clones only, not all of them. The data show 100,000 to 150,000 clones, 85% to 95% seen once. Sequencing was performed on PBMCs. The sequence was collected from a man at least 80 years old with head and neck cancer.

The CDR3 nucleotides are TGTGCCAGCAGCGTATTAACGGGTGGGGGAAGTGAGCAGTTCTTC. It specifies CASSVLTGGGSEQFF. The rearrangement links TRBV9 to TRBJ2-1, with D possibly called TRBD1 or TRBD2 (5 bases each). The CDR3 contains 15 residues. Per the germline V gene, CDR1 is SGDLS and CDR2 is YYNGEE. V was shortened by 1 base and J by 9 bases, with 17 bases between the two germline ends.